This T cell receptor (beta chain) was recovered during a study of cytomegalovirus exposure and HLA in healthy donors. Across the study: An earlier analysis identified 117 million unique TCR beta sequences in approximately 190 million T cells.

Looked up from germline, CDR1 is SQVTM and CDR2 is ANQGSEA. V trimming: 3 bases; J trimming: 1 base; junction bases outside the gene matches: 2. The CDR3 runs to 14 residues. The study, taken as a whole, reports: Despite most TCR sequences being rare, some public TCRs occurred in many donors.

Of note for this clone: Its antigen remains unidentified.

The PCR employed 60 Vbeta primers together with 13 Jbeta primers. Generated by immunoSEQ multiplex PCR, the TCRdb table keeps only in-frame clones and is missing some. This repertoire shows about 130,000 clones, 75% to 85% found once; its top ten account for 1%. The receptor was derived from a man in his forties in good health and CMV-seronegative. This chain uses TRBV29-1 with TRBJ2-7; 11 positions match TRBD1. Sequencing was performed on PBMCs. CDR3 sequence: CSVEGQGGSYEQYF. CDR3 bases: TGCAGCGTTGAGGGACAGGGGGGTTCCTACGAGCAGTACTTC.